The rows below give T cell receptor beta chains drawn from one sample of a study of blood T cell repertoires in COVID-19. The protocol was immunoSEQ multiplex PCR, while the TCRdb copy is restricted to in-frame clones and leaves out a portion. The sample has about 220,000 clones; roughly 90% are singletons. Sequences were obtained from PBMCs or T cells enriched from blood (not recorded which). The receptors shown here come from a man aged 30 to 39 who had been exposed to COVID-19. The CDR3 runs from the conserved cysteine through the conserved F or W. The order of the fields is clone size, J gene, V gene, D gene, CDR3 DNA, CDR3 protein. The D gene is left open where the match is weak. Rows may omit the clone size; those that give it use once, few, many or a size class.

>.|TRBJ1-2|TRBV5-1|.
TGCGCCAGCAGCTTCGGGGGGGCGGCACAGTCAAACTATGGCTACACCTTC
CASSFGGAAQSNYGYTF
>.|TRBJ1-6|TRBV10-3|TRBD1
TGTGCCACATTCCCGGGACAGATAAATTCACCCCTCCACTTT
CATFPGQINSPLHF
>.|TRBJ2-4|TRBV7-6|.
TGTGCCAGCAGCCCGTCCGGGACAAGACTAGCCAAAAACATTCAGTACTTC
CASSPSGTRLAKNIQYF
>.|TRBJ2-3|TRBV7-9|TRBD1
TGTGCCAGCAGCTTAGGGGCAGGGGGTTTGGATACGCAGTATTTT
CASSLGAGGLDTQYF
>.|TRBJ2-5|TRBV4-1|TRBD1
TGCGCCAGCAGCGCACCCAGGGGGCAATCTCAGACCCAGTACTTC
CASSAPRGQSQTQYF
>few|TRBJ2-1|TRBV6-4|.
TGTGCCAGCAGTGTTGTCGGTGGTGACAATGAGCAGTTCTTC
CASSVVGGDNEQFF
>.|TRBJ2-7|TRBV3-1/TRBV3-2|TRBD2
TGTGCCAGCAGCCCTTACGGGGGGGCTTCGTATGAGCAGTACTTC
CASSPYGGASYEQYF
>few|TRBJ2-2|TRBV24-1|.
TGTGCCTATTTCACGGGGGATAACACCGGGGAGCTGTTTTTT
CAYFTGDNTGELFF
>.|TRBJ2-7|TRBV3-1/TRBV3-2|.
TGTGCCAGCAGCCAAGATCTCGCCTACGAGCAGTACTTC
CASSQDLAYEQYF
>.|TRBJ2-1|TRBV6-4|TRBD1
TGTGCCAGCAGTAGACAGGGTTCCTACAATGAGCAGTTCTTC
CASSRQGSYNEQFF
>.|TRBJ2-2|TRBV7-9|TRBD2
TGTGCCAGCAGCTTACGTGGTAGCGGGGGACACCTGGGCGGGGAGCTGTTTTTT
CASSLRGSGGHLGGELFF
>.|TRBJ2-2|TRBV7-9|.
TGTGCCAGCAGCTTAAGATTCGGGCGCGGGGTTACCGGGGAGCTGTTTTTT
CASSLRFGRGVTGELFF
>.|TRBJ2-1|TRBV4-2|TRBD2
TGTGCCAGCAGCCAACTCGGCGGGGGGGCCAATGAGCAGTTCTTC
CASSQLGGGANEQFF
>.|TRBJ2-5|TRBV6-5|TRBD1
TGTGCCAGCAGGAACAGGGGGGAAGAGACCCAGTACTTC
CASRNRGEETQYF
>.|TRBJ2-2|TRBV19|TRBD2
TGTGCCAGTAGTCAGACTAGCGGTACCCTCGCGAACACCGGGGAGCTGTTTTTT
CASSQTSGTLANTGELFF
>.|TRBJ2-7|TRBV11-2|.
TGTGCCAGCAGCTGGGACTTAACCTACGAGCAGTACTTC
CASSWDLTYEQYF
>.|TRBJ1-4|TRBV5-1|.
TGCGCCAGCAGCTCAGAGGACTTAGGAGGAAAACTGTTTTTT
CASSSEDLGGKLFF
>.|TRBJ1-5|TRBV7-9|TRBD1
TGTGCCAGCAGCTCATACCGGGACAGGGGGCGGTTTAGCAATCAGCCCCAGCATTTT
CASSSYRDRGRFSNQPQHF
>.|TRBJ1-1|TRBV12-5|.
TGTGCTAGTGGACCCACAGGGACTGAAGCTTTCTTT
CASGPTGTEAFF
>.|TRBJ1-1|TRBV7-2|.
TGTGCCAGCAGCTTAGGAGCGGTGAACACTGAAGCTTTCTTT
CASSLGAVNTEAFF
>.|TRBJ1-5|TRBV4-1|.
TGCGCCAGCAGTCAGAATAGCAATCAGCCCCAGCATTTT
CASSQNSNQPQHF
>.|TRBJ2-1|TRBV27|TRBD2
TGTGCCAGCAGTCTCAAAGGGACTAGCGGGGGAAAGCAGTTCTTC
CASSLKGTSGGKQFF
>.|TRBJ2-3|TRBV28|TRBD1
TGTGCCAGCAGTTGGGACAGGGGGCCGGTAGATACGCAGTATTTT
CASSWDRGPVDTQYF
>.|TRBJ2-5|TRBV4-2|TRBD2
TGTGCCAGCAGCCGCTGGGGGACTAGCGGGGGCCCGAGTTCACCCTGGGAGGAGACCCAGTACTTC
CASSRWGTSGGPSSPWEETQYF
>.|TRBJ1-2|TRBV7-6|.
TGTGCCAGCAGCTTGGCCCCCGAGGGCGGCTACACCTTC
CASSLAPEGGYTF
>.|TRBJ1-1|TRBV5-4|TRBD1
TGTGCCAGCAGCTCGAACCGGGACAGGGCGGGGAACACTGAAGCTTTCTTT
CASSSNRDRAGNTEAFF
>.|TRBJ2-3|TRBV5-6|.
TGTGCCAGCAGCTTGAAAATCCAGGAGGGGAGACAGTATCAGCAGTATTTT
CASSLKIQEGRQYQQYF
>.|TRBJ1-4|TRBV14|TRBD1
TGTGCCAGCAGCCACCTGGGGACAGGGGGGGAAAAACTGTTTTTT
CASSHLGTGGEKLFF
>.|TRBJ2-1|TRBV19|.
TGTGCCACCATACTATACAATGAGCAGTTCTTC
CATILYNEQFF
>.|TRBJ2-1|TRBV7-6|TRBD2
TGTGCCAGCAGCCGACGGACTAGCGGGGGGGCCTTATTTGTCAATGAGCAGTTCTTC
CASSRRTSGGALFVNEQFF
>.|TRBJ1-2|TRBV5-1|.
TGCGCCAGCAGCTCGAACAGGGTTGGCTACACCTTC
CASSSNRVGYTF
>.|TRBJ1-2|TRBV4-3|.
TGCGCCAGCAGCCAAGCCCGAGACCTTGCCAGGGTCACCTTC
CASSQARDLARVTF
>once|TRBJ1-1|TRBV4-1|.
TGCGCCAGCAGCCAATATACAGGACACACTGAAGCTTTCTTT
CASSQYTGHTEAFF
>.|TRBJ2-2|TRBV9|TRBD2
TGTGCCAGCAGCGTAGATTACCGGGGGGAGTACACCGGGGAGCTGTTTTTT
CASSVDYRGEYTGELFF
>.|TRBJ2-5|TRBV5-1|.
TGCGCCAGCTCGGGCGGGGCCTCCTGGGAGACCCAGTACTTC
CASSGGASWETQYF
>.|TRBJ2-3|TRBV6-5|TRBD1
TGTGCCAGCACCTGGGACAGACAGCATCCAGATACGCAGTATTTT
CASTWDRQHPDTQYF
>.|TRBJ2-3|TRBV9|TRBD2
TGTGCCAGCAGCCTTAGCGGGGCCGTGACAGATACGCAGTATTTT
CASSLSGAVTDTQYF
>few|TRBJ2-1|TRBV2|.
TGTGCCAGCAGGGGAGTTGAGCAGTTCTTC
CASRGVEQFF
>.|TRBJ2-5|TRBV7-9|.
TGTGCCAGCAGCCCTCGAGACCAAGAGACCCAGTACTTC
CASSPRDQETQYF
>few|TRBJ1-2|TRBV6-5|.
TGTGCCAGCAGGGAGAGTTGGTACTCAACCTATGGCTACACCTTC
CASRESWYSTYGYTF
>.|TRBJ2-2|TRBV5-1|.
TGCGCCAGCAGGGGCAATGCGAACACCGGGGAGCTGTTTTTT
CASRGNANTGELFF
>.|TRBJ2-7|TRBV6-1|.
TGTGCCAGCAGTGAAGTCCTCTCCTCCTACGAGCAGTACTTC
CASSEVLSSYEQYF
>.|TRBJ2-5|TRBV5-1|.
TGCGCCAGCAGCTCCCTAGTCCGGGGGGCCGGGGGAGAGACCCAGTACTTC
CASSSLVRGAGGETQYF
>.|TRBJ2-7|TRBV18|.
TGTGCCAGCTCCACGACTAAGAGGGTCTACGAGCAGTACTTC
CASSTTKRVYEQYF
>few|TRBJ2-2|TRBV27|TRBD1
TGTGCCAGCAGGCTGGACAGGGGGACCGGGGAGCTGTTTTTT
CASRLDRGTGELFF
>.|TRBJ2-3|TRBV10-1|.
TGCGCCAGCAGTGGGGCAGGCACAGATACGCAGTATTTT
CASSGAGTDTQYF
>.|TRBJ1-5|TRBV15|.
TGTGCCACCAGCAGAGATAGACAGCGCAATCAGCCCCAGCATTTT
CATSRDRQRNQPQHF